A single sample gave rise to the 23 T cell receptor beta chains below, sequenced in a study of shared clonotypes between healthy human individuals (dated by TCRdb to between 2020 and 2021). To prepare the library, the immunoSEQ multiplex PCR assay was applied. Sourced from immuneACCESS, this table was stored by TCRdb with only in-frame sequences that have V and J called. A share of the clones is absent; for the studies checked, an unresolved V gene accounts for under half, and the remainder has no known explanation. For this sample there are approximately 940,000 clones; around three quarters appear just once. The ten largest clones add up to nearly 1.5% of the sample. The sequenced sample was memory CD4+ T cells sorted from blood. This sample's cell subset or site label indicates: CD45RA-negative fraction. Receptor source: a man younger than 35 in good health.

The chain uses TRBV18 and TRBJ2-1; tentatively, D is TRBD1 (6 bases). Germline lookup yields CDR1 KGHSH and CDR2 LQKENI. Trimming shortened V by 3 bases and J by 7 bases, and 16 bases separated the two germline ends. The CDR3 is 15 residues long. The chain's CDR3 is CASSPLGAGTNEQFF. In nucleotides, the CDR3 is TGTGCCAGCTCACCCCTAGGAGCAGGGACAAATGAGCAGTTCTTC. The full variable domain, rest sourced from reference TRBV18 and TRBJ2-1, is NAGVMQNPRHLVRRRGQEARLRCSPMKGHSHVYWYRQLPEEGLKFMVYLQKENIIDESGMPKERFSAEFPKEGPSILRIQQVVRGDSAAYFCASSPLGAGTNEQFFGPGTRLTVL.

J is TRBJ1-1 and V is TRBV6-5; D might be TRBD1 (5 bases). The CDR3 contains 14 residues. V was trimmed by 6 bases and J by 1 base, leaving 12 bases between them. CDR1 and CDR2 from the germline V gene are MNHEY and SVGAGI. The CDR3 reads CASRRAGQNTEAFF. The CDR3 DNA is TGTGCCAGCAGAAGGGCCGGACAGAACACTGAAGCTTTCTTT.

The chain employs TRBV6-5 and TRBJ2-7; TRBD2 aligns across 11 bases. V lost 10 bases to trimming and J lost 3 bases; unmatched junction nucleotides: 8. CDR3 length: 14 amino acids. Germline lookup yields CDR1 MNHEY and CDR2 SVGAGI. The CDR3: CATIAGGPGYEQYF. In DNA, the CDR3 is TGTGCCACCATAGCGGGAGGGCCGGGCTACGAGCAGTACTTC.

In regard to this clone: This likely came from a read error, as a far larger clone is one base away. Different DNA sequences within this sample yield the same CDR3. V usage is TRBV30 and J usage is TRBJ1-1; D remains unclear. From germline, CDR1 is GTSNPN and CDR2 SVGIG (reference sequence). V was cut by 1 base and J by 8 bases, with 8 bases left in between. The CDR3 loop spans 11 amino acids. CDR3 residues: CAWSGKAEAFF. The CDR3 region has the DNA TGTGCCTGGAGTGGAAAAGCGGAAGCTTTCTTT.

This clone was counted a few times. The chain employs TRBV5-1 and TRBJ1-5, with D perhaps matching TRBD1 (6 bases). CDR1 is SGHRS, CDR2 YFSETQ, per germline. The CDR3 extends over 15 amino acids. V lost 4 bases and J 0 bases, leaving 11 bases between the germline ends. The CDR3 loop is CASSPTGFSNQPQHF. The CDR3 bases are TGCGCCAGCAGCCCGACAGGTTTTAGCAATCAGCCCCAGCATTTT.

This clone was recorded a few times. This CDR3 is CSASLLGKLFF. In DNA form, the CDR3 reads TGCAGTGCTAGCTTGTTAGGAAAACTGTTTTTT. V gene TRBV20-1 combines with J gene TRBJ1-4; the D is unclear. CDR1 and CDR2 (germline): DFQATT, SNEGSKA (reference sequence). This CDR3 is built from 11 residues. V was trimmed by 3 bases and J by 10 bases, leaving 9 bases between them.

The rearrangement links TRBV4-3 to TRBJ2-7, with 9 nucleotides matching TRBD2. Germline V gives CDR1 LGHNA, CDR2 YSLEER. Unmatched junction bases numbered 9, after V lost 1 base and J lost 5 bases. There are 16 residues in the CDR3. The DNA of the CDR3 is TGCGCCAGCAGCCAAGCCCCAATAGCGGGAGAGGACGAGCAGTACTTC. It is translated as CASSQAPIAGEDEQYF.

CDR3 DNA: TGCGCCAGCAGCCTAGGACAGCGGGGTCGGAACTACGAGCAGTACTTC. Its protein is CASSLGQRGRNYEQYF. This sequence joins TRBV5-1 and TRBJ2-7; the D gene is possibly TRBD2 (7 bases). CDR1 SGHRS and CDR2 YFSETQ come from the germline V gene. The germline V and J ends were trimmed by 4 bases and 3 bases, with 20 bases remaining between them. The CDR3 is 16 residues long.

This clone was observed a few times. The rearrangement uses TRBV6-1 and TRBJ1-5; D is uncertain. Per germline, CDR1 MNHNS and CDR2 SASEGT. The CDR3 runs to 11 residues. Trimming cost V 6 bases and J 11 bases, with 11 bases left between them. CDR3 in amino acids: CASRADGTQHF. The CDR3 coding sequence is TGTGCCAGCAGAGCGGACGGAACCCAGCATTTT.

This chain links TRBV5-1 with TRBJ2-7; TRBD2 agrees at 7 bases. Germline V gives CDR1 SGHRS, CDR2 YFSETQ. The CDR3 loop spans 15 amino acids. J lost 4 bases, V lost 1 base, and 8 bases had no gene match. The CDR3 DNA reads as TGCGCCAGCAGCTTGTTCGCGGGAGTGTGGTACGAGCAGTACTTC. Encoded protein: CASSLFAGVWYEQYF. The full variable domain, completed using reference TRBV5-1 and TRBJ2-7, is KAGVTQTPRYLIKTRGQQVTLSCSPISGHRSVSWYQQTPGQGLQFLFEYFSETQRNKGNFPGRFSGRQFSNSRSEMNVSTLELGDSALYLCASSLFAGVWYEQYFGPGTRLTVT.

This clone was counted a few times. The V call is TRBV27, the J call TRBJ1-1; D ambiguous. This CDR3 has 14 amino acids. V was cut by 9 bases and J by 1 base, with 15 bases left in between. Germline V gene data show CDR1 as MNHEY and CDR2 as SMNVEV (reference sequence). CDR3 sequence: CASRSGSPNTEAFF. CDR3 DNA: TGTGCCAGTCGATCGGGGTCCCCGAACACTGAAGCTTTCTTT.

The chain recombines TRBV6-1 with TRBJ2-3, with D possibly matching TRBD2 (6 bases). The CDR3 covers 15 residues. The V gene's germline CDR1 is MNHNS and CDR2 SASEGT. Trimming removed 5 bases from V and 2 bases from J, with 14 bases in between. CDR3 coding DNA: TGTGCCAGCAGTCCCCAGCGGGCCATCACAGATACGCAGTATTTT. The encoded protein is CASSPQRAITDTQYF.

V is TRBV6-5 and J is TRBJ2-5; the match to TRBD2 covers 7 bases. Trimming removed 0 bases from V and 2 bases from J; junction bases left unmatched: 3. The CDR3 is 15 amino acids. Germline V CDR1 and CDR2: MNHEY, SVGAGI. This CDR3 reads CASSYSNGGQETQYF. CDR3 nucleotides: TGTGCCAGCAGTTACTCGAACGGGGGGCAAGAGACCCAGTACTTC.

The chain links TRBV10-3 to TRBJ1-1; D gene ambiguous. V was pared by 3 bases and J by 5 bases, with 10 bases between. This CDR3 has 13 residues. The V gene's germline CDR1 is ENHRY and CDR2 SYGVKD. The CDR3 nucleotides are TGTGCCATCAGTGATCCCCGACTAACTGAAGCTTTCTTT. Translated, it gives CAISDPRLTEAFF.

This clone was seen a few times. The chain links TRBV27 to TRBJ1-3; maybe TRBD1 (5 bases). Trimming pared 2 bases from V and 0 bases from J, leaving 11 bases between. CDR1 is MNHEY, CDR2 SMNVEV, per germline (reference sequence). The CDR3 spans 16 residues. CDR3 region: CASSLPARASGNTIYF. Here the CDR3 DNA reads TGTGCCAGCAGTTTACCCGCCAGGGCCTCTGGAAACACCATATATTTT.

This clone was detected only once. The rearrangement uses TRBV6-5 and TRBJ2-1; either TRBD1 or TRBD2 may supply D (5 bases each). The germline V gene encodes CDR1 MNHEY and CDR2 SVGAGI. Trimming took off 8 bases at V and 1 base at J, with 15 bases between the two ends. The CDR3 totals 15 residues. This CDR3 is CASCRSEGSYNEQFF. In nucleotides, the CDR3 is TGTGCCAGCTGTCGGTCTGAGGGGTCCTACAATGAGCAGTTCTTC.

The table lists this clone with a few counts. The chain uses TRBV6-5 and TRBJ2-7; D is possibly TRBD2 (6 bases). In germline, CDR1 is MNHEY, CDR2 SVGAGI. V lost 4 bases and J lost 0, with 13 bases in between. The CDR3 has 15 amino acids. CDR3 residues: CASSSYGSSSYEQYF. CDR3 sequence (DNA): TGTGCCAGCAGTTCCTACGGGAGTAGCTCCTACGAGCAGTACTTC.

The chain combines TRBV9 with TRBJ1-5; D remains ambiguous. The CDR3 spans 13 residues. Trimming removed 0 bases from V and 2 bases from J, with 3 bases in between. From germline, CDR1 is SGDLS and CDR2 YYNGEE. The CDR3 DNA is TGTGCCAGCAGCGTAGCGGGCAATCAGCCCCAGCATTTT. This translates into CASSVAGNQPQHF.

V usage is TRBV5-1 and J usage is TRBJ2-3, with TRBD2 matching over 12 bases. Unmatched junction bases numbered 6, after V lost 0 bases and J lost 4 bases. The CDR3 is made up of 17 amino acids. Per the germline V gene, CDR1 is SGHRS and CDR2 is YFSETQ. The CDR3 DNA sequence: TGCGCCAGCAGCTTGGCCGCTAGCGGGGGGGCTTCAGATACGCAGTATTTT. As protein: CASSLAASGGASDTQYF.

The chain links TRBV7-8 to TRBJ1-5; D is ambiguous. Trimming removed 5 bases at V and 1 base at J, with 12 bases between. The V gene's germline CDR1 is SGHVS and CDR2 FQNEAQ. The length of the CDR3 is 15 residues. The chain's CDR3 is CASSRRENSNQPQHF. The CDR3 bases are TGTGCCAGCAGCCGCCGGGAAAACAGCAATCAGCCCCAGCATTTT.

In the case of this clone: The sample carries other DNA sequences with the same CDR3. V is TRBV9 and J is TRBJ1-1, with 7 bases aligning to TRBD1. Germline V gives CDR1 SGDLS, CDR2 YYNGEE. The CDR3 runs to 15 residues. V was pared by 0 bases and J by 3 bases, with 5 bases of the junction left unmatched. The DNA of the CDR3 is TGTGCCAGCAGCGTAGGACAGGGAGCGGACACTGAAGCTTTCTTT. As protein: CASSVGQGADTEAFF. Full variable domain (rest looked up from reference TRBV9 and TRBJ1-1): DSGVTQTPKHLITATGQRVTLRCSPRSGDLSVYWYQQSLDQGLQFLIQYYNGEERAKGNILERFSAQQFPDLHSELNLSSLELGDSALYFCASSVGQGADTEAFFGQGTRLTVV.

The chain couples TRBV5-1 to TRBJ2-1; a weak D match, TRBD2 (6 bases). The CDR3 runs 15 residues. The V gene lost 4 bases and the J gene lost 6 bases, with 17 bases spanning the gap. CDR1 is SGHRS, CDR2 YFSETQ, per germline. Here the CDR3 DNA reads TGCGCCAGCAGCCCTGCGGGGCTCCCGTTCAATGAGCAGTTCTTC. Its translation is CASSPAGLPFNEQFF.

This chain joins TRBV27 and TRBJ1-5; D remains unclear. The CDR3 contains 15 residues. V was cut by 2 bases and J by 0 bases, with 8 bases left in between. The germline V gene has CDR1 MNHEY and CDR2 SMNVEV (reference sequence). The CDR3 spells CASSLVGNSNQPQHF. For the CDR3, the DNA is TGTGCCAGCAGTTTAGTGGGCAATAGCAATCAGCCCCAGCATTTT.